This note documents a single TCR beta chain sequence. The antigen remains unidentified. The read ends 3 residues shy of where the CDR3 ends; the end is completed using the germline J gene. This sample is drawn from a study of T cells in women clearing cervical HPV infection. General observations from the study: Cases carried less TRBV6-7 than controls: around 0.11% versus 0.15%.

This CDR3 has 12 residues. Germline assignment: CDR1 LNHDA and CDR2 SQIVND (reference sequence). Genomic DNA, averaging approximately 1,300 ng per sample, yielded TCR beta CDR3 via immunoSEQ. Profiling relied on immunoSEQ multiplex PCR, and the TCRdb table lists in-frame clones only, not all of them. The sample holds 44,000 or so clones. The source is a woman aged 18 to 75 with a cervical HPV16 infection that either progressed to CIN3+ or cleared (not recorded which). The chain recombines TRBV19 with TRBJ2-3, with a weak D call TRBD1 (5 bases). The sample comprised blood buffy coat. The part of the CDR3 DNA that was read is TGTGCCAGTAGTATTAGGGGCCAGCCG. It is translated as CASSIRGQP. The full CDR3 is CASSIRGQPQYF.